What follows are 9 T cell receptor beta chains derived from one specimen sequenced in a study of blood T cell repertoires in COVID-19. The protocol was immunoSEQ multiplex PCR, while the TCRdb copy is restricted to in-frame clones and leaves out a portion. Found here are 100,000 to 150,000 clones, around nine tenths of them singletons; the top ten hold about 2.1%. Sequenced sample: peripheral blood. The receptors come from a woman between 50 and 59 years old with acute or convalescent COVID-19.

The chain carries TRBV10-2 and TRBJ1-1; TRBD1 matches 7 bases. The CDR3 covers 16 residues. Per germline, CDR1 WSHSY and CDR2 SAAADI. Trimming at V came to 3 bases and at J to 5 bases, leaving 12 bases not matched to a gene. Written as DNA, the CDR3 is TGCGCCAGCAGTGAACTACTGACAGGGAGGAATACTGAAGCTTTCTTT. Its translation: CASSELLTGRNTEAFF.

This clone was picked up one time. The chain couples TRBV30 to TRBJ1-3; the match to TRBD1 covers 8 bases. V shed 1 base, J shed 0 bases, and the junction held 5 bases outside the gene matches. The CDR3 extends over 16 amino acids. Germline V gives CDR1 GTSNPN, CDR2 SVGIG (reference sequence). CDR3: CAWSAYTGGSGNTIYF. In DNA, the CDR3 is TGTGCCTGGAGTGCATACACAGGGGGCTCTGGAAACACCATATATTTT.

The chain uses TRBV30 and TRBJ1-5; D gene unclear. V was clipped by 1 base and J by 7 bases, with 17 bases between them. The CDR3 contains 15 residues. Germline values: CDR1 GTSNPN, CDR2 SVGIG (reference sequence). The CDR3 region has the DNA TGTGCCTGGAGTGCCTCGGGGTCCGTAGGCCAGCCCCAGCATTTT. Amino acid sequence: CAWSASGSVGQPQHF.

In its sample, this clone was seen once. V gene TRBV7-3 combines with J gene TRBJ1-2; 9 nucleotides agree with TRBD1. CDR1 is SGHTA and CDR2 is FQGTGA in the germline V gene. V was pared by 5 bases and J by 3 bases, with 7 bases of the junction left unmatched. The CDR3 spans 15 residues. In DNA, the CDR3 is TGTGCCAGCAGCCCCCGGGACAGGGAGGACTATGGCTACACCTTC. Translation gives CASSPRDREDYGYTF.

This chain connects TRBV5-4 to TRBJ2-5; TRBD2 agrees at 8 bases. The CDR3 extends over 17 amino acids. CDR1 is SGHNT and CDR2 is YYREEE in the germline V gene (reference sequence). The ends lost 3 bases at V and 7 bases at J; junction bases unmatched: 17. CDR3 region: CASSYGGGVVPLRTQYF. CDR3 DNA: TGTGCCAGCAGCTACGGGGGGGGTGTAGTCCCCCTCAGGACCCAGTACTTC. The variable domain in full, with the rest retrieved from reference TRBV5-4 and TRBJ2-5, is ETGVTQSPTHLIKTRGQQVTLRCSSQSGHNTVSWYQQALGQGPQFIFQYYREEENGRGNFPPRFSGLQFPNYSSELNVNALELDDSALYLCASSYGGGVVPLRTQYFGPGTRLLVL.

V and J are TRBV4-1 and TRBJ2-7; 11 nucleotides match TRBD2. Germline trimming cut 0 bases from V and 4 bases from J; bases unmatched to any gene: 11. CDR3 length equals 18 residues. Per germline, CDR1 MGHRA and CDR2 YSYEKL. For the CDR3, the DNA is TGCGCCAGCAGCCAAGATAGGTCGCTAGCGGGGGGCCTGTACGAGCAGTACTTC. This gives the protein CASSQDRSLAGGLYEQYF.

The V and J genes are TRBV7-2 and TRBJ1-1; possibly TRBD1 for D (6 bases). Trimming stripped 5 bases from V and 7 bases from J, with 17 bases between. Germline CDR1 SGHTA, CDR2 FQGNSA. The CDR3 extends over 14 amino acids. The CDR3 DNA sequence: TGTGCCAGCAGCAGGCGTGCAGGGGAGAATGAAGCTTTCTTT. Its protein is CASSRRAGENEAFF.

This chain uses TRBV21-1 with TRBJ2-3; no check of the table's D call, TRBD2, against the DNA was made. TRBV21-1 counts as a pseudogene. The CDR3 spans 19 residues. The CDR3 sequence is CASSKTGTSGNSGTDTQYF. The CDR3 DNA reads as TGTGCCAGCAGCAAGACCGGGACTAGCGGAAATTCGGGCACAGATACGCAGTATTTT.

This clone was seen once. The V gene is TRBV19, the J gene TRBJ2-1; TRBD2 agrees at 13 bases. The CDR3 is made up of 16 amino acids. Germline V gene data show CDR1 as LNHDA and CDR2 as SQIVND (reference sequence). Trimming at V came to 5 bases and at J to 5 bases, leaving 6 bases not matched to a gene. The CDR3 loop reads CASSFGTSGTDNEQFF. CDR3 nucleotides: TGTGCCAGTAGTTTCGGGACTAGCGGGACCGACAATGAGCAGTTCTTC.